This T cell receptor beta chain was recovered during a study of identical twins. As regards this clonotype: Its cognate antigen is unknown.

Through template switching, a universal primer site was introduced, and the cDNA contained unique molecular identifiers. TCRdb recomputed calls from the 5' RACE reads with MiXCR, one row per CDR3 protein. The sample contains roughly 1,500,000 distinct CDR3 sequences, about 31% of which appear only once. Study-wide results and limits: Partly confounded zero-insertion analyses could result from invariant MAIT and iNKT cells.

CDR1 and CDR2 (germline): MGHRA, YSYEKL. The CDR3 is made up of 14 amino acids. Trimming pared 3 bases from V and 3 bases from J, leaving 10 bases between. Sequenced sample: cord blood. The sequence was collected from a newborn girl in good health. V gene TRBV4-1 combines with J gene TRBJ2-3; perhaps TRBD2 as D (6 bases). The chain's CDR3 is CASSHLLATDTQYF. The CDR3 coding sequence is TGCGCCAGCAGCCATTTGCTAGCGACAGATACGCAGTATTTT.